A selection of T cell receptor beta chains follows, all from one sample in a study of blood T cell repertoires in COVID-19. The data were produced by immunoSEQ multiplex PCR, yet TCRdb's version contains in-frame clones alone and is incomplete. Counted here are under 150,000 clones, approximately 86% occurring once; the ten biggest clones make up less than 2.5%. Sequencing was carried out using PBMCs or T cells enriched from blood (not recorded which). The origin of the receptors is a woman aged 45-60 years who had recovered from COVID-19. Both conserved end residues are part of each CDR3. The D gene is left open where the match is weak. Size tells how often a clone was seen (once, few, many) or the class of an expanded clone, and some rows leave it out.

NA,NA,TRBJ2-1,TRBV24-1,TGTGCCACCAGTGATTTAGCCGGGAATGAGCAGTTCTTC,CATSDLAGNEQFF
NA,NA,TRBJ1-2,TRBV5-4,TGTGCCAGCAGCTTCAGGGGCGCGGTGGGTGGCTACACCTTC,CASSFRGAVGGYTF
NA,TRBD2,TRBJ2-7,TRBV7-2,TGTGCCAGCAGCTTAGGGCCCAGCGGGGGTAGCTCCTACGAGCAGTACTTC,CASSLGPSGGSSYEQYF
NA,TRBD2,TRBJ2-7,TRBV5-1,TGCGCCAGCAGCTTGATGGTCCTGAGTCGGCGGGGGTCCAACGAGCAGTACTTC,CASSLMVLSRRGSNEQYF
NA,TRBD1,TRBJ2-7,TRBV27,TGTGCCAGCACCTCGTCGGGACAGGGGTTCCACGAGCAGTACTTC,CASTSSGQGFHEQYF
NA,TRBD1,TRBJ1-4,TRBV10-1,TGCGCCAGCAGCGACCGGGACAGGGGGCGTCTACGGACTAATGAAAAACTGTTTTTT,CASSDRDRGRLRTNEKLFF
NA,NA,TRBJ1-4,TRBV5-4,TGTGCCATCAAGGCAGGGCGCGAAACTAATGAAAAACTGTTTTTT,CAIKAGRETNEKLFF
NA,NA,TRBJ2-1,TRBV3-1/TRBV3-2,TGTGCCAGCAGCCCGGGGTATACGAATGAGCAGTTCTTC,CASSPGYTNEQFF
NA,NA,TRBJ1-2,TRBV4-3,TGCGCCAGCAGCCAAGACCCCACTAACTATGGCTACACCTTC,CASSQDPTNYGYTF
NA,NA,TRBJ2-5,TRBV6-5,TGTGCCAGCAGCACCTTGTGGAGGGAGACCCAGTACTTC,CASSTLWRETQYF
NA,TRBD1,TRBJ2-7,TRBV6-2/TRBV6-3,TGTGCCAGCAGTTACTCGGGCAGGGGGTACGAGCAGTACTTC,CASSYSGRGYEQYF
NA,TRBD2,TRBJ2-3,TRBV7-6,TGTGCCAGCACCGTTGGGAGGGGCGACACAGATACGCAGTATTTT,CASTVGRGDTDTQYF
NA,NA,TRBJ1-2,TRBV2,TGTGCCGGACGCAGGGAGGGAATTAACTATGGCTACACCTTC,CAGRREGINYGYTF
NA,TRBD1,TRBJ1-2,TRBV18,TGTGCCAGCTCACCTTGGACAGGGGCGAATGGCTACACCTTC,CASSPWTGANGYTF
NA,NA,TRBJ2-2,TRBV7-8,TGTGCCAGCAGCTTATGGGTTCGACGGGACACCGGGGAGCTGTTTTTT,CASSLWVRRDTGELFF
once,NA,TRBJ2-1,TRBV10-3,TGTGCCATCAGTGAGTCCTTGGGGATTACAGGGAGCGTGCAGGGCAATGAGCAGTTCTTC,CAISESLGITGSVQGNEQFF
NA,TRBD1,TRBJ2-7,TRBV5-6,TGTGCCAGCAGCTTTCGACAGGGCTCCTCCTACGAGCAGTACTTC,CASSFRQGSSYEQYF
few,NA,TRBJ2-7,TRBV15,TGTGCCACCTCGGCAGGATCCTACGAGCAGTACTTC,CATSAGSYEQYF
few,TRBD1,TRBJ1-1,TRBV10-1,TGCGCCAGCAGTGGAATTCCCGACAGGGGAGGTACTGAAGCTTTCTTT,CASSGIPDRGGTEAFF
NA,NA,TRBJ1-1,TRBV18,TGTGCCAGCTCACCATCGAGGGGGATGGACACTGAAGCTTTCTTT,CASSPSRGMDTEAFF
NA,NA,TRBJ1-2,TRBV18,TGTGCCAGCTCACAACCGGGGGCGACTAACTATGGCTACACCTTC,CASSQPGATNYGYTF
once,NA,TRBJ1-4,TRBV4-1,TGCGCCAGCAGCCAAGGGGTGGCGCGGATTAATGAAAAACTGTTTTTT,CASSQGVARINEKLFF
few,NA,TRBJ2-5,TRBV5-1,TGCGCCAGCAGCTTGGCCGGGCCCGGAGGAGAGACCCAGTACTTC,CASSLAGPGGETQYF
NA,NA,TRBJ1-1,TRBV9,TGTGCCAGCCCTCAGGAGAACACTGAAGCTTTCTTT,CASPQENTEAFF
NA,TRBD2,TRBJ2-5,TRBV4-3,TGCGCCAGCAGCCAAGATAGGGCTAGCGGGGGGGCGATATCTGAGACCCAGTACTTC,CASSQDRASGGAISETQYF
NA,TRBD1,TRBJ1-3,TRBV7-9,TGTGCCAGCAGCTTCCGGGACAGGGACTCTGGAAACACCATATATTTT,CASSFRDRDSGNTIYF
NA,TRBD1,TRBJ1-2,TRBV5-1,TGCGCCAGCAGCTTGTCTGGGGGACAGTCTAACTATGGCTACACCTTC,CASSLSGGQSNYGYTF
NA,TRBD1,TRBJ1-1,TRBV30,TGTGCCTGGAGTCCAGGGGGTAACACTGAAGCTTTCTTT,CAWSPGGNTEAFF
NA,TRBD1,TRBJ1-1,TRBV5-4,TGTGCCAGCAGCCGGACAGGGGGCACTGAAGCTTTCTTT,CASSRTGGTEAFF
once,TRBD2,TRBJ2-1,TRBV19,TGTGCCAGTATGGGGGTAGCGGGGGTCCCCAATGAGCAGTTCTTC,CASMGVAGVPNEQFF
once,NA,TRBJ2-1,TRBV10-1,TGCGCCAGCAGTGACAGAGGTGGGGAGCAGTTCTTC,CASSDRGGEQFF
NA,NA,TRBJ1-5,TRBV19,TGTGCCAGTAGTTCAGGGGGCAATCAGCCCCAGCATTTT,CASSSGGNQPQHF
NA,TRBD1,TRBJ1-6,TRBV2,TGTGCCAGCAGTGTTGAGGGACAGGGGGGTTCACCCCTCCACTTT,CASSVEGQGGSPLHF
once,NA,TRBJ1-2,TRBV11-2,TGTGCCAGCAGCTTGCGAGGAGATGGCTACACCTTC,CASSLRGDGYTF
NA,NA,TRBJ2-1,TRBV5-4,TGTGCCAGCAGCTTGCCGGGGGTATTGGTAACGCAGTTCTTC,CASSLPGVLVTQFF
NA,NA,TRBJ1-1,TRBV4-3,TGCGCCAGCAGCCAACTAGACAGATTGAACACTGAAGCTTTCTTT,CASSQLDRLNTEAFF
NA,NA,TRBJ1-2,TRBV29-1,TGCAGCGTTGATTCTGACAGCAACTATGGCTACACCTTC,CSVDSDSNYGYTF
NA,NA,TRBJ1-5,TRBV18,TGTGCCAGCTCACCCAGGTCGTCTGAGCCCCAGCATTTT,CASSPRSSEPQHF
few,NA,TRBJ1-4,TRBV27,TGTGCCAGCAGTTTACGGGTAACTAATGAAAAACTGTTTTTT,CASSLRVTNEKLFF
once,NA,TRBJ2-7,TRBV5-6,TGTGCCAGCAGCTTGGTTTATTCTCGCTCCTACGAGCAGTACTTC,CASSLVYSRSYEQYF
NA,TRBD1,TRBJ1-4,TRBV4-3,TGCGCCAGCAGCCGAGGCCGGGACAGGGGATTTAGGACAACTAATGAAAAACTGTTTTTT,CASSRGRDRGFRTTNEKLFF
NA,NA,TRBJ2-3,TRBV10-2,TGCGCCAGCAGTGAGGGGGGGTTTGCTAGCACAGATACGCAGTATTTT,CASSEGGFASTDTQYF
NA,NA,TRBJ1-2,TRBV4-3,TGCGCCAGCAGCCAAGAAGCCTACGGGACAAGCTATGGCTACACCTTC,CASSQEAYGTSYGYTF
NA,NA,TRBJ1-4,TRBV5-3,TGTGCCAGAAGCTTGGAGGGGAATTCAACTAATGAAAAACTGTTTTTT,CARSLEGNSTNEKLFF
NA,NA,TRBJ2-7,TRBV4-3,TGCGCCAGCAGCCAAGACCAAAAAGGGGGCTACGAGCAGTACTTC,CASSQDQKGGYEQYF
NA,NA,TRBJ1-6,TRBV14,TGTGCCAGCAGCCAAGATACGTGGGAGGCCCTCCACTTT,CASSQDTWEALHF
NA,NA,TRBJ1-1,TRBV7-9,TGTGCCAGCAGCTTAGGTGGAACCGGGACACACCGTAGGGACACTGAAGCTTTCTTT,CASSLGGTGTHRRDTEAFF
NA,TRBD1,TRBJ2-1,TRBV5-1,TGCGCCAGCAGCTGGGACAGGGGGGTTGAGCAGTTCTTC,CASSWDRGVEQFF